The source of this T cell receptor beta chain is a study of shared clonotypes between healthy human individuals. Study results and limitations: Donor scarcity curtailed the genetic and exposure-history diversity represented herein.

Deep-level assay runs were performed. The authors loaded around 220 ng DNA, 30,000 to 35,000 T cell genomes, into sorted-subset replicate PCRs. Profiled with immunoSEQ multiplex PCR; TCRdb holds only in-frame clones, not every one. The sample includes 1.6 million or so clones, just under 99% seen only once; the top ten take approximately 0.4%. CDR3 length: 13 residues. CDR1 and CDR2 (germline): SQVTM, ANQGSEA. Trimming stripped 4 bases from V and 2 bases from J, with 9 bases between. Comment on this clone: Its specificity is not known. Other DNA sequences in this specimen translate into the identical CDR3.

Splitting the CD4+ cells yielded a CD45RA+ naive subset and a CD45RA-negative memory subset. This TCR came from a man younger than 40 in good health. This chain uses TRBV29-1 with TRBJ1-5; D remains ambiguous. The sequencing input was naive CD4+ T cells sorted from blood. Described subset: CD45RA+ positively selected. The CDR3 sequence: CSVGGLGNQPQHF. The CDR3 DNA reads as TGCAGCGTTGGCGGGTTGGGCAATCAGCCCCAGCATTTT.